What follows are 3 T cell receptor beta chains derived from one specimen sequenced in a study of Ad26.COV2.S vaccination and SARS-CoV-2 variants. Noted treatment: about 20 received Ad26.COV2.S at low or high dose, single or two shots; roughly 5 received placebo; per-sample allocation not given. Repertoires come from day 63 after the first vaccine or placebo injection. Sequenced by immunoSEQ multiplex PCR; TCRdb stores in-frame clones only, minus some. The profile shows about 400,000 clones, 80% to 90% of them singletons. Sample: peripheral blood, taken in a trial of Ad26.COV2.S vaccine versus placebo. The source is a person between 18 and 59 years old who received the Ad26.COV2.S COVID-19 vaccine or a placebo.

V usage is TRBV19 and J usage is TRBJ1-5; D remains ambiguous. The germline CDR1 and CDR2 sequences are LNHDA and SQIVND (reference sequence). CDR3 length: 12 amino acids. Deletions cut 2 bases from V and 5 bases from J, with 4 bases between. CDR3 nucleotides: TGTGCCAGTAGTATATCGGATCAGCCCCAGCATTTT. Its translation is CASSISDQPQHF.

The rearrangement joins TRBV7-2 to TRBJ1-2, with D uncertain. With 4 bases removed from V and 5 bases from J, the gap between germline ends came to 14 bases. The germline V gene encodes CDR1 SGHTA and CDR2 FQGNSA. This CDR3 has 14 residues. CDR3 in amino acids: CASSSNLNSYGYTF. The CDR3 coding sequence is TGTGCCAGCAGCTCGAACCTAAACTCGTATGGCTACACCTTC.

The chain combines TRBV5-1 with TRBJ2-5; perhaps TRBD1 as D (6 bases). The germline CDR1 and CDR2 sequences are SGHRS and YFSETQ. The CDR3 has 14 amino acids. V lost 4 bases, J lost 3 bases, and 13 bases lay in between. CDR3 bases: TGCGCCAGCAGCGCTTCCGGGACAAAAGAGACCCAGTACTTC. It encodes CASSASGTKETQYF.